Shown below are 8 T cell receptor beta chains from a single sample sequenced in a study of CD8 T cells in ankylosing spondylitis. MiXCR was run by TCRdb on the 5' RACE reads, yielding one entry per CDR3 protein. The sample contains about 170,000 distinct CDR3 sequences, about 18% of which appear only once. The source material was blood, either unsorted or a sorted T cell fraction (not recorded which). The receptors derive from a male donor with ankylosing spondylitis or in good health (not recorded which).

Ten or more counts support this clonotype. The chain joins TRBV20-1 to TRBJ2-2; 7 bases are shared with TRBD1. CDR1 and CDR2 (germline): DFQATT, SNEGSKA (reference sequence). V shed 4 bases, J shed 0 bases, and the junction held 2 bases outside the gene matches. The CDR3 spans 14 residues. CDR3 sequence reads: CSATDRANTGELFF. CDR3 nucleotides: TGCAGTGCTACCGACAGGGCGAACACCGGGGAGCTGTTTTTT.

This clonotype was observed many times. The rearrangement links TRBV12-3 or TRBV12-4 to TRBJ1-1, with D maybe TRBD1 (6 bases). V was shortened by 6 bases and J by 4 bases, with 15 bases between the two germline ends. CDR3 size: 14 residues. The CDR3 sequence: CASSPQGGGTEAFF. CDR3 coding DNA: TGTGCCAGCAGCCCACAGGGAGGAGGCACTGAAGCTTTCTTT.

The V gene is TRBV29-1, the J gene TRBJ2-1, with D perhaps assigned TRBD1 or TRBD2 (5 bases each). The germline V gene has CDR1 SQVTM and CDR2 ANQGSEA. The CDR3 spans 16 residues. V lost 6 bases to trimming and J lost 0 bases, with 18 bases between them. This CDR3 reads CSVYSGTPGSYNEQFF. CDR3 DNA: TGCAGCGTATACTCCGGGACGCCTGGCTCCTACAATGAGCAGTTCTTC.

The chain joins TRBV12-3 or TRBV12-4 to TRBJ2-3; 7 bases match TRBD2. V shed 7 bases, J shed 1 base, and the junction held 8 bases outside the gene matches. This CDR3 has 15 amino acids. The CDR3 DNA follows: TGTGCCAGCACCGCGACTAGCTCCGGCACAGATACGCAGTATTTT. This codes for CASTATSSGTDTQYF.

The rearrangement joins TRBV7-2 to TRBJ2-3; 7 nucleotides line up with TRBD1. The CDR3 loop spans 14 amino acids. J lost 5 bases, V lost 5 bases, and 7 bases had no gene match. The germline V gene encodes CDR1 SGHTA and CDR2 FQGNSA. This chain's CDR3 is CASSTGVWVDTQYF. In DNA, the CDR3 is TGTGCCAGCAGCACAGGGGTGTGGGTAGATACGCAGTATTTT.

This clonotype was counted at least ten times. This chain connects TRBV5-1 to TRBJ2-2; D may be TRBD2 (5 bases). V gave up 0 bases and J gave up 4 bases, with 10 bases separating them. This CDR3 is built from 15 residues. Germline V gene lookup returns CDR1 SGHRS and CDR2 YFSETQ. The CDR3: CASSLGGGGTGELFF. The CDR3 coding sequence is TGCGCCAGCAGCTTGGGTGGCGGAGGCACCGGGGAGCTGTTTTTT. Based on the CDR3 plus reference TRBV5-1 and TRBJ2-2, the full variable domain is KAGVTQTPRYLIKTRGQQVTLSCSPISGHRSVSWYQQTPGQGLQFLFEYFSETQRNKGNFPGRFSGRQFSNSRSEMNVSTLELGDSALYLCASSLGGGGTGELFFGEGSRLTVL.

About this clonotype: One base away lies a much larger clone, so this may be a sequencing read error. V usage is TRBV3-1 and J usage is TRBJ2-3, with 7 bases identical to TRBD1. CDR3 length: 15 residues. Germline loops: CDR1 LGHDT, CDR2 YNNKEL (reference sequence). For the CDR3, the DNA is TGTGCCTGCAGCCACTCGGGACAGAGCACAGATACGCAGTATTTT. This codes for CACSHSGQSTDTQYF.

This chain connects TRBV6-1 to TRBJ2-1; 7 bases are a match to TRBD2. The CDR3 sequence is 17 residues long. CDR1 and CDR2 (germline): MNHNS, SASEGT. Trimming cost V 5 bases and J 0 bases; bases outside gene matches: 10. CDR3 sequence reads: CASSTRDYLSSYNEQFF. In DNA form, the CDR3 reads TGTGCCAGCAGTACCCGGGACTACCTGAGCTCCTACAATGAGCAGTTCTTC.